Below, 18 T cell receptor beta chains from the same sample are listed, as sequenced in a study of shared clonotypes between healthy human individuals. The method was immunoSEQ multiplex PCR; TCRdb's version includes in-frame clones alone and lacks a portion of them. The repertoire has some 580,000 clones, 95% to 98% of them found once; the top ten carry 0.3%. Positively selected for CCR7, the CD45RO-negative cells used as naive CD8 cells excluded terminally differentiated effector memory CD45RA+ cells. Material: naive CD8+ T cells sorted from blood. The receptors were sampled from a man aged 25-45 years in good health.

The V and J genes are TRBV7-8 and TRBJ2-3, with TRBD2 as a possible D gene (5 bases). The CDR3 length is 14 residues. V was cut by 5 bases and J by 4 bases, with 13 bases left in between. Germline CDR1 is SGHVS and CDR2 is FQNEAQ. The CDR3 region has the DNA TGTGCCAGCAGCCCGAGGGAGAGGCCAGATACGCAGTATTTT. Encoded protein: CASSPRERPDTQYF.

This sequence joins TRBV2 and TRBJ1-1; D ambiguous. V lost 8 bases and J 4 bases, leaving 8 bases between the germline ends. CDR3 length: 11 residues. Germline V lookup: CDR1 SNHLY, CDR2 FYNNEI. The CDR3 protein is CASRVSTEAFF. CDR3 sequence (DNA): TGTGCCAGCCGCGTGTCCACTGAAGCTTTCTTT.

The V and J genes are TRBV15 and TRBJ1-5; no clear D gene. V lost 3 bases to trimming and J lost 1 base, with 1 base between them. The CDR3 has 12 residues. Germline assignment: CDR1 LNHNV and CDR2 YYDKDF (reference sequence). In DNA form, the CDR3 reads TGTGCCACCAGCAGGAGCAATCAGCCCCAGCATTTT. It encodes CATSRSNQPQHF.

The chain combines TRBV4-3 with TRBJ2-7; the match to TRBD2 covers 8 bases. The CDR3 is 13 residues long. Germline CDR1 reads LGHNA; CDR2 reads YSLEER. V lost 5 bases, J lost 5 bases, and 5 bases stayed unmatched. CDR3 protein: CASSVNSGNEQYF. The CDR3 DNA reads as TGCGCCAGCAGCGTCAATAGCGGGAACGAGCAGTACTTC.

The rearrangement joins TRBV10-3 to TRBJ1-1; D is unresolved. V lost 8 bases, J lost 3 bases, and 16 bases lay in between. This CDR3 is 14 amino acids long. Germline CDR1 reads ENHRY; CDR2 reads SYGVKD. CDR3 sequence reads: CAIARAISDTEAFF. The CDR3 nucleotides are TGTGCCATCGCGAGGGCCATCTCGGACACTGAAGCTTTCTTT.

The gene calls are TRBV11-3 and TRBJ2-1; TRBD2 matches at 11 bases. Germline CDR1 and CDR2: SGHNT and YENEEA. J lost 4 bases, V lost 1 base, and 9 bases had no gene match. The CDR3 is 18 residues long. CDR3 residues: CASSLGQAGLAAYNEQFF. As DNA, the CDR3 is TGTGCCAGCAGCTTAGGGCAGGCGGGACTAGCGGCTTACAATGAGCAGTTCTTC.

The rearrangement links TRBV7-2 to TRBJ2-7; TRBD2 matches 8 bases. V lost 3 bases, J lost 4 bases, and 5 bases stayed unmatched. Germline V lookup: CDR1 SGHTA, CDR2 FQGNSA. The CDR3 extends over 14 amino acids. CDR3 residues: CASSFAGGDYEQYF. CDR3 coding DNA: TGTGCCAGCAGCTTTGCGGGAGGTGATTACGAGCAGTACTTC.

This sequence joins TRBV29-1 and TRBJ1-1; D is unresolved. The V end lost 3 bases, the J end lost 1 base, and 6 bases lay between the germline ends. Germline CDR1 is SQVTM and CDR2 is ANQGSEA. This CDR3 region has 12 residues. Written as DNA, the CDR3 is TGCAGCGTTGAGCTAGAGAACACTGAAGCTTTCTTT. It encodes CSVELENTEAFF.

The gene calls are TRBV27 and TRBJ2-3; a weak D match, TRBD2 (5 bases). In germline, CDR1 is MNHEY, CDR2 SMNVEV (reference sequence). V was shortened by 5 bases and J by 2 bases, with 20 bases between the two germline ends. CDR3 length: 17 amino acids. CDR3 in amino acids: CASSKLRTLGSTDTQYF. For the CDR3, the DNA is TGTGCCAGCAGTAAACTCCGGACTCTCGGATCCACAGATACGCAGTATTTT.

The chain recombines TRBV7-9 with TRBJ1-2; 8 bases line up with TRBD1. This CDR3 contains 15 residues. Germline V gene data show CDR1 as SEHNR and CDR2 as FQNEAQ (reference sequence). V was pared by 4 bases and J by 5 bases, with 9 bases of the junction left unmatched. The CDR3 bases are TGTGCCAGCAGCTCGACAGGGGACCGCCCTTATGGCTACACCTTC. Its protein is CASSSTGDRPYGYTF.

This rearrangement joins TRBV29-1 to TRBJ2-6; D is uncertain. The CDR3 runs 14 residues. Trimming removed 3 bases at V and 0 bases at J, with 6 bases between. Looked up from germline, CDR1 is SQVTM and CDR2 is ANQGSEA. The CDR3 here is CSVDANSGANVLTF. CDR3 bases: TGCAGCGTTGATGCCAACTCTGGGGCCAACGTCCTGACTTTC.

Of note for this clone: The same CDR3 also results from other DNA sequences found in this sample. This chain uses TRBV27 with TRBJ2-2, with unresolved D. Germline assignment: CDR1 MNHEY and CDR2 SMNVEV (reference sequence). The CDR3 extends over 10 amino acids. V lost 8 bases and J lost 6, with 4 bases in between. The CDR3 protein is CASGPGELFF. The CDR3 coding sequence is TGTGCCAGCGGGCCCGGGGAGCTGTTTTTT.

The genes are TRBV9 and TRBJ1-1, with D uncertain. CDR1 and CDR2 from the germline V gene are SGDLS and YYNGEE. V was cut by 4 bases and J by 3 bases, with 13 bases left in between. The CDR3 has 14 amino acids. The CDR3 nucleotides are TGTGCCAGCAGCCCCCGGGGAGGGTACACTGAAGCTTTCTTT. Its translation: CASSPRGGYTEAFF.

V and J are TRBV29-1 and TRBJ2-1; D not resolved. CDR3 length: 14 amino acids. V was shortened by 1 base and J by 2 bases, with 9 bases between the two germline ends. CDR1 is SQVTM and CDR2 is ANQGSEA in the germline V gene. The CDR3 here is CSVEVQRAYNEQFF. CDR3 nucleotides: TGCAGCGTTGAAGTCCAGAGAGCCTACAATGAGCAGTTCTTC.

The chain combines TRBV25-1 with TRBJ2-7; unclear D gene. V was shortened by 2 bases and J by 5 bases, with 7 bases between the two germline ends. The CDR3 contains 12 residues. Germline V gene lookup returns CDR1 MGHDK and CDR2 SYGVNS. Written as DNA, the CDR3 is TGTGCCAGCAGTGAAGCTCCGGACGAGCAGTACTTC. The encoded protein is CASSEAPDEQYF.

The chain has TRBV7-9 and TRBJ2-5; no firm D call. The CDR3 runs to 14 residues. V was cut by 7 bases and J by 5 bases, with 17 bases left in between. Germline V gives CDR1 SEHNR, CDR2 FQNEAQ (reference sequence). CDR3 in amino acids: CASTTRMSVETQYF. CDR3 bases: TGTGCCAGCACCACCCGAATGTCCGTGGAGACCCAGTACTTC.

The chain recombines TRBV28 with TRBJ2-3; D gene ambiguous. This CDR3 is 19 amino acids long. The germline CDR1 and CDR2 sequences are MDHEN and SYDVKM. Trimming took off 4 bases at V and 9 bases at J, with 32 bases between the two ends. The CDR3 loop reads CASSSTISRAYPERGTQYF. The CDR3, as DNA: TGTGCCAGCAGTTCCACGATAAGCCGGGCGTACCCCGAGCGTGGGACGCAGTATTTT.

The rearrangement uses TRBV19 and TRBJ2-7; D is unresolved. Between the trimmed V and J ends, which lost 9 bases and 2 bases, there was a span of 8 bases. Germline loops: CDR1 LNHDA, CDR2 SQIVND (reference sequence). The length of the CDR3 is 11 residues. Written as DNA, the CDR3 is TGTGCCAGCCGAATCCCCTACGAGCAGTACTTC. This codes for CASRIPYEQYF.